These 5 T cell receptor beta chains originate from one sample sequenced in a study of blood T cells in healthy people across ages. The use of a sample-barcoded 5' primer and a J-beta primer mix characterized a second PCR of roughly 6 to 11 cycles. A single record per CDR3 protein comes from TCRdb applying MiXCR to the 5' RACE reads. In the table there are under 2 million distinct CDR3 sequences, 30% to 40% of which are singletons. The sequenced sample was blood. These receptors came from a woman between 25 and 40 years old in good health.

This clonotype was seen more than once but under ten times. The gene calls are TRBV27 and TRBJ2-7; a weak D match, TRBD2 (6 bases). Germline CDR1 and CDR2: MNHEY and SMNVEV (reference sequence). The CDR3 runs to 14 residues. Trimming pared 5 bases from V and 5 bases from J, leaving 16 bases between. CDR3 protein: CASSLGTHGDEQYF. DNA for the CDR3: TGTGCCAGCAGTCTCGGGACTCACGGGGACGAGCAGTACTTC.

This clonotype has only a few counts. This chain joins TRBV27 and TRBJ1-2; TRBD1 might be the D (5 bases). V was clipped by 6 bases and J by 3 bases, with 14 bases between them. From germline, CDR1 is MNHEY and CDR2 SMNVEV (reference sequence). The CDR3 loop spans 14 amino acids. The CDR3 sequence: CASRGSGAHYGYTF. In DNA, the CDR3 is TGTGCCAGCAGGGGTAGCGGGGCACACTATGGCTACACCTTC.

This clonotype was counted only a few times. The gene calls are TRBV20-1 and TRBJ2-3; 9 positions match TRBD2. CDR3 size: 14 residues. Trimming took 2 bases from V and 3 from J; bases not matched to a gene: 3. Germline assignment: CDR1 DFQATT and CDR2 SNEGSKA (reference sequence). This CDR3 reads CSARTSGWTDTQYF. DNA of the CDR3: TGCAGTGCTAGAACTAGCGGGTGGACAGATACGCAGTATTTT.

The chain links TRBV5-1 to TRBJ1-2; D is ambiguous. Germline V CDR1 and CDR2: SGHRS, YFSETQ. V lost 3 bases and J lost 8, with 17 bases in between. The CDR3 consists of 14 residues. Here the CDR3 DNA reads TGCGCCAGCAGCTCCTCGGACTCAAGTCAGGGCTACACCTTC. Translation gives CASSSSDSSQGYTF.

The genes are TRBV6-1 and TRBJ2-7, with 12 positions matching TRBD1. V gave up 5 bases and J gave up 5 bases; unmatched junction bases: 7. CDR1 is MNHNS, CDR2 SASEGT, per germline. This CDR3 comprises 15 residues. Here the CDR3 reads CASSNPGQGAHEQYF. The CDR3 DNA sequence: TGTGCCAGCAGTAACCCGGGACAGGGGGCCCACGAGCAGTACTTC.